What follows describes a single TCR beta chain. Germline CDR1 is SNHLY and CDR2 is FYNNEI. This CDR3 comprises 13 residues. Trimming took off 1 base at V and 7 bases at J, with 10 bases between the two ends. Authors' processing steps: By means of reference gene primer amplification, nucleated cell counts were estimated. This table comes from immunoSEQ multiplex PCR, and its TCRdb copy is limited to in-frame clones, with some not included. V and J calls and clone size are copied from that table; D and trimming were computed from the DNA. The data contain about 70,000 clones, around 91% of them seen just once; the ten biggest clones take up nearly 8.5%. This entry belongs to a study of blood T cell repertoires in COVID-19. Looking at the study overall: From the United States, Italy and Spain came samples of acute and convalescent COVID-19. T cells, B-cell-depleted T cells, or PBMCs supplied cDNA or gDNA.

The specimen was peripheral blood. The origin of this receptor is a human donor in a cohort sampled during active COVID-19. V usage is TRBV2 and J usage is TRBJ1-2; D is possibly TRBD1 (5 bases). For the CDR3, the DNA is TGTGCCAGCAGTGAAGTCCCCAGGGTTGGCTACACCTTC. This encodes CASSEVPRVGYTF.